The T cell receptor (beta chain) described here comes from a study of T cell repertoires in cytomegalovirus infection. Turning to the study itself: Researchers turned to recently identified HLA-C-restricted CMV epitopes as well as well-studied HLA-B-restricted ones.

MiXCR, run by TCRdb on the reads, gives a single entry per CDR3 protein. The sample holds 300,000 to 400,000 distinct CDR3 sequences; approximately 32% are singletons and the top ten take over 15%. Study conclusions and caveats: The ex vivo response was dominated by HLA-C-restricted CMV-specific TCR beta clonotypes.

The CDR3 has 15 residues. CDR1 SEHNR and CDR2 FQNEAQ come from the germline V gene (reference sequence). Trimming took 1 base from V and 7 from J, leaving 13 bases between them. Concerning this clonotype itself: The antigen is undetermined.

The rearrangement uses TRBV7-9 and TRBJ2-2; D is uncertain. Here the sequenced sample was cultured PBMCs, taken from culture after CMV antigen stimulation. The sequence was obtained from a human donor in good health (CMV status not recorded). Some clones in this sample may be carry-over from other donors' samples. The CDR3 region is CASSLGGVLGGELFF. The DNA of the CDR3 is TGTGCCAGCAGCTTAGGTGGTGTCCTAGGCGGGGAGCTGTTTTTT. Variable domain in full (rest from reference TRBV7-9 and TRBJ2-2): DTGVSQNPRHKITKRGQNVTFRCDPISEHNRLYWYRQTLGQGPEFLTYFQNEAQLEKSRLLSDRFSAERPKGSFSTLEIQRTEQGDSAMYLCASSLGGVLGGELFFGEGSRLTVL.